This passage covers 21 T cell receptor beta chains from one sample sequenced in a study of patients with pleural tuberculosis. TCRdb reanalysed the reads using MiXCR and keeps one entry per CDR3 protein. Among approximately 53,000 distinct CDR3 sequences listed, about 6.8% were seen once. These receptor sequences come from a human donor with pleural tuberculosis.

This clonotype came up many times. The chain has TRBV5-1 and TRBJ2-1, with TRBD1 matching 9 bases. The CDR3 covers 17 residues. Germline V CDR1 and CDR2: SGHRS, YFSETQ. After removal of 1 base from V and 10 bases from J, the junction contained 15 bases not matched to a gene. CDR3 sequence reads: CASSLYPGTGTFGEQFF. The CDR3, as DNA: TGCGCCAGCAGCTTGTATCCTGGGACAGGGACTTTCGGGGAGCAGTTCTTC.

This clonotype was picked up many times. The chain employs TRBV2 and TRBJ1-1, with TRBD1 identical over 7 bases. The germline V gene encodes CDR1 SNHLY and CDR2 FYNNEI. The ends lost 5 bases at V and 5 bases at J; junction bases unmatched: 11. The CDR3 is made up of 15 amino acids. The CDR3 sequence is CASSQRGQGETEAFF. In DNA, the CDR3 is TGTGCCAGCAGTCAAAGGGGCCAGGGGGAGACTGAAGCTTTCTTT.

This clonotype was seen repeatedly, ten times or more. This chain links TRBV28 with TRBJ2-3; 7 bases line up with TRBD1. The V gene end was trimmed by 8 bases and the J gene end by 3 bases; junction bases not matched to a gene: 8. The germline gives CDR1 MDHEN, CDR2 SYDVKM. This CDR3 has 14 residues. CDR3 amino acids: CASAWGQPTDTQYF. CDR3 bases: TGTGCCAGCGCTTGGGGACAGCCGACAGATACGCAGTATTTT.

This clonotype was recorded a few times. This chain uses TRBV11-1 with TRBJ1-1; D remains ambiguous. Trimming stripped 4 bases from V and 0 bases from J, with 12 bases between. Looked up from germline, CDR1 is SGHAT and CDR2 is FQDESV (reference sequence). The CDR3 has 15 residues. The chain's CDR3 is CASSSIFTLNTEAFF. CDR3 sequence (DNA): TGTGCCAGCAGCTCTATCTTCACCTTGAACACTGAAGCTTTCTTT.

A few counts support this clonotype. The chain links TRBV29-1 to TRBJ2-3, with 10 bases aligning to TRBD2. Germline loops: CDR1 SQVTM, CDR2 ANQGSEA. J gave up 2 bases and V 6 bases, and 5 bases lay outside the gene matches. This CDR3 spans 14 amino acids. The CDR3: CSVRTSGTTDTQYF. Written as DNA, the CDR3 is TGCAGCGTCCGGACTAGCGGAACCACAGATACGCAGTATTTT.

In its sample, this clonotype was seen many times. The rearrangement uses TRBV11-2 and TRBJ2-5; TRBD2 matches 12 bases. Germline V gene sequence: CDR1 SGHAT, CDR2 FQNNGV. This CDR3 is built from 17 residues. The junction had 9 bases not matched to a gene; V was cut back by 2 bases and J by 5 bases. The CDR3 DNA reads as TGTGCCAGCAGCTTAAATCTAGCGGGAGGGAGAACGGAGACCCAGTACTTC. Amino acid sequence: CASSLNLAGGRTETQYF.

The chain carries TRBV29-1 and TRBJ1-3; unclear D gene. With 0 bases removed from V and 0 bases from J, the gap between germline ends came to 6 bases. Germline loops: CDR1 SQVTM, CDR2 ANQGSEA. The CDR3 sequence is 14 residues long. The CDR3 is CSVEDANSGNTIYF. The CDR3 DNA sequence: TGCAGCGTTGAAGACGCAAACTCTGGAAACACCATATATTTT.

This clonotype was counted ten times or more. The chain carries TRBV24-1 and TRBJ2-5, with D possibly called TRBD1 or TRBD2 (5 bases each). Germline CDR1 reads KGHDR; CDR2 reads SFDVKD. V lost 1 base, J lost 2 bases, and 13 bases lay in between. The CDR3 spans 16 residues. DNA of the CDR3: TGTGCCACCAGTGATTTTCGGCAGGGAGCACAAGAGACCCAGTACTTC. Its protein product is CATSDFRQGAQETQYF.

This clonotype was picked up many times. The rearrangement uses TRBV27 and TRBJ2-6; no firm D call. The ends were cut back, 3 bases at V and 0 bases at J, with 6 bases in the middle. Germline CDR1 is MNHEY and CDR2 is SMNVEV (reference sequence). The CDR3 runs 15 residues. This chain's CDR3 is CASSFGNSGANVLTF. The CDR3 DNA reads TGTGCCAGCAGTTTTGGCAACTCTGGGGCCAACGTCCTGACTTTC.

In its sample, this clonotype was seen many times. The chain has TRBV5-1 and TRBJ2-3, with D possibly TRBD2 on 6 matching bases. This CDR3 contains 17 residues. The V gene lost 0 bases and the J gene lost 0 bases, with 14 bases spanning the gap. Germline loops: CDR1 SGHRS, CDR2 YFSETQ. This chain's CDR3 is CASSLDPSGTSTDTQYF. The CDR3 DNA reads as TGCGCCAGCAGCTTGGATCCTTCCGGGACTAGCACAGATACGCAGTATTTT.

In its sample, this clonotype was seen many times. The chain employs TRBV11-2 and TRBJ1-1, with D uncertain. This CDR3 comprises 13 residues. Between the trimmed V and J ends, which lost 5 bases and 0 bases, there was a span of 7 bases. Germline assignment: CDR1 SGHAT and CDR2 FQNNGV. The CDR3: CASSRDMNTEAFF. The CDR3 region has the DNA TGTGCCAGCAGCCGCGACATGAACACTGAAGCTTTCTTT.

This clonotype showed up many times. V and J are TRBV4-2 and TRBJ2-5; maybe TRBD1 (6 bases). The CDR3 contains 15 residues. Germline V CDR1 and CDR2: LGHNA, YNFKEQ. Deletions cut 4 bases from V and 7 bases from J, with 19 bases between. CDR3 nucleotides: TGTGCCAGCAGCCCAGAGGGGGTCCTTGGCGTGACCCAGTACTTC. It yields the protein CASSPEGVLGVTQYF.

This clonotype was seen ten or more times. The chain employs TRBV2 and TRBJ1-2; D may be TRBD1 (6 bases). Germline V CDR1 and CDR2: SNHLY, FYNNEI. The CDR3 loop spans 14 amino acids. Trimming left V 7 bases short and J 2 bases short, with 14 bases between. CDR3 loop: CASTPRGENYGYTF. The CDR3 nucleotides are TGTGCCAGCACACCCAGGGGTGAAAACTATGGCTACACCTTC.

This clonotype was found a few times. The chain employs TRBV12-3 or TRBV12-4 and TRBJ1-2, with 7 bases identical to TRBD1. The CDR3 spans 17 residues. V lost 0 bases to trimming and J lost 3 bases; unmatched junction nucleotides: 10. CDR3 coding DNA: TGTGCCAGCAGTTTAGCGGCAGGGGGTTGGCGCGACTATGGCTACACCTTC. This encodes CASSLAAGGWRDYGYTF.

This clonotype was counted many times. The chain joins TRBV6-1 to TRBJ2-7, with 13 bases matching TRBD2. After removal of 6 bases from V and 5 bases from J, the junction contained 4 bases not matched to a gene. There are 14 residues in the CDR3. Per the germline V gene, CDR1 is MNHNS and CDR2 is SASEGT. The CDR3 nucleotides read TGTGCCAGCAGCCGGGGACTAGCGGGACACGAGCAGTACGTC. It is translated as CASSRGLAGHEQYV.

This clonotype was detected many times. The V and J genes are TRBV11-2 and TRBJ2-3; the match to TRBD1 covers 7 bases. CDR1 SGHAT and CDR2 FQNNGV come from the germline V gene. The CDR3 contains 14 residues. V dropped 5 bases and J dropped 2; count of bases not matched to a gene: 4. CDR3 coding DNA: TGTGCCAGCAGCCTGGACAGGTTCACAGATACGCAGTATTTT. Protein product: CASSLDRFTDTQYF.

This clonotype was counted ten times or more. V and J are TRBV12-3 or TRBV12-4 and TRBJ2-2; 7 bases map to TRBD2. This CDR3 spans 15 amino acids. The junction had 7 bases not matched to a gene; V was cut back by 4 bases and J by 5 bases. The CDR3 region is CASSSGLISTGELFF. CDR3 DNA: TGTGCCAGCAGTTCGGGACTAATCTCTACCGGGGAGCTGTTTTTT.

This clonotype was recorded many times. The chain couples TRBV6-2 or TRBV6-3 to TRBJ2-1; 7 bases are shared with TRBD1. The CDR3 is made up of 17 amino acids. CDR1 is MNHEY and CDR2 is SVGEGT in the germline V gene. V trimming: 0 bases; J trimming: 2 bases; junction bases outside the gene matches: 7. In DNA form, the CDR3 reads TGTGCCAGCAGTTACTCAACCCGGACAGGCCCCTACAATGAGCAGTTCTTC. Protein: CASSYSTRTGPYNEQFF.

This clonotype was seen a handful of times. V gene TRBV12-3 or TRBV12-4 combines with J gene TRBJ1-2; D is perhaps TRBD1 (5 bases). V lost 4 bases and J lost 6, with 15 bases in between. CDR3 length: 14 amino acids. The CDR3 DNA reads TGTGCCAGCAGTTCAAACTCCCGGGGCGATGGCTACACCTTC. This sequence encodes CASSSNSRGDGYTF.

Ten or more counts support this clonotype. CDR3 nucleotide sequence: TGCAGCGTTGAAGGACCGAAGGGAACCGGGGAGCTGTTTTTT. Residues: CSVEGPKGTGELFF. The chain uses TRBV29-1 and TRBJ2-2; D call uncertain. The CDR3 covers 14 residues. The V end was cut by 1 base, the J end by 5 bases, with 11 bases between. CDR1 is SQVTM and CDR2 is ANQGSEA in the germline V gene.

This clonotype was observed many times. The chain recombines TRBV2 with TRBJ2-1, with D unresolved. The CDR3 is 10 residues long. Germline V CDR1 and CDR2: SNHLY, FYNNEI. V was trimmed by 7 bases and J by 5 bases, leaving 3 bases between them. CDR3 amino acids: CASTNNEQFF. The DNA for the CDR3 is TGTGCCAGCACTAACAATGAGCAGTTCTTC.